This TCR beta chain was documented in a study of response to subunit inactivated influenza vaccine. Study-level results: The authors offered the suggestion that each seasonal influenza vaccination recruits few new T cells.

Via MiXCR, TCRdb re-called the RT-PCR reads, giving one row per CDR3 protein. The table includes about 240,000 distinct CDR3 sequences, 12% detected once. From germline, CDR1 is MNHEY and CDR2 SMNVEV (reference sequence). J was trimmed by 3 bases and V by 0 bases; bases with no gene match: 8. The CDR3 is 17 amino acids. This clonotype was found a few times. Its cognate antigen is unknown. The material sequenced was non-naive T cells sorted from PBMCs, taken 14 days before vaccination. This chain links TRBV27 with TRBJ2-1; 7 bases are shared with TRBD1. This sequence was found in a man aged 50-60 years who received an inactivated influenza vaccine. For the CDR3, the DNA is TGTGCCAGCAGTTTATCTTGGACAGGCACATTCTACAATGAGCAGTTCTTC. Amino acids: CASSLSWTGTFYNEQFF.